This T cell receptor beta chain derives from a study of blood T cell repertoires in COVID-19. Across the study: COVID-19 samples collected from the United States, Italy and Spain covered acute and convalescent phases. PBMCs, B-cell-depleted T cells, or T cells provided the cDNA or gDNA that made up the material.

Trimming removed 5 bases from V and 5 bases from J; junction bases left unmatched: 6. From germline, CDR1 is SGHTA and CDR2 FQGTGA. The length of the CDR3 is 14 residues. Authors' methods: Counts of nucleated cells, estimated from reference gene primer amplification, were obtained. TCRdb keeps only in-frame clones here, not all; method: immunoSEQ multiplex PCR. The V and J calls and clone size are taken from that table; D and trimming were inferred from the DNA. Of some 20,000 clones in the sample, over 85% are singletons; the top ten hold 5.2%. The clonotype was recovered from a human donor in a cohort sampled during active COVID-19. Source material: peripheral blood. This chain connects TRBV7-3 to TRBJ2-5; 9 nucleotides match TRBD1. The CDR3 DNA reads TGTGCCAGCAGCCGGGACAGGGTAGGGGAGACCCAGTACTTC. It specifies CASSRDRVGETQYF.